This T cell receptor (beta chain) was captured in a study of blood T cell repertoires in COVID-19 (dated by TCRdb to about 2020). At the level of the whole study: Samples covering the acute and convalescent phases of COVID-19 were provided by collaborators in the United States, Italy and Spain. The prospective study material was composed of cDNA or gDNA derived from T cells, B-cell-depleted T cells, or PBMCs. Subjects who had been exposed to COVID-19, were actively infected with it, or had recovered from it provided the deeply sampled blood TCRbeta repertoires that made up the dataset. The repertoires were released in a freely available public database intended as a resource for research on the immune response to SARS-CoV-2. The samples were drawn from two sources: the first 160 participants of the ongoing ImmuneRACE study, and 1,000 to 1,500 subjects contributed by 6 global collaborators. The sample metadata nearly always contained a de-identified subject ID, COVID-19 status, age in years and sex. HLA class I and class II types, where available, came from metadata supplied by the sample provider rather than from assay-based typing. Overall results and qualifications from the work: The quantity of clinical and demographic metadata differed by source and by participant and was supplied without curation.

About this clone itself: The clone's antigen remains unknown. The sample holds no much larger clone one base away, and base qualities are not on file.

One collaborating source in Seattle enrolled patients while the patients were actively infected and followed the patients over time throughout the course of disease. The collaborating institutions used their own protocols to collect whole blood in K2EDTA tubes. For TCRbeta analysis, collaborators shipped samples as frozen whole blood, isolated PBMCs, or DNA extracted from either of those sample types. CDR1 and CDR2 are read off the germline V gene as MDHEN and SYDVKM. V is trimmed back by 5 bases and J by 1 base, and the junction contains 2 bases that no gene match accounts for. From the cysteine up to the phenylalanine, the CDR3 has a length of 15 residues. Left in the record is the CDR3 DNA by itself, 45 bases read in frame from the first base. The immunoSEQ Assay, a bias-controlled multiplex PCR, was used to amplify TCRbeta CDR3 regions from genomic DNA. Concerning the study's data processing: The number of nucleated cells in each sample was estimated from the amplification of reference gene primers within the assay. Sequence reads were collapsed and filtered to measure the absolute abundance of every unique TCRbeta CDR3 rearrangement. For each sample, productive Simpson clonality was calculated as the square root of Simpson's diversity index over productive rearrangements. Here the immuneACCESS table is served through TCRdb, limited to in-frame sequences with V and J called. Missing clones are a known gap in these copies; in checked studies unresolved V genes cover under half, and the rest lacks a known reason. That table gives V, J and clone size, and the DNA gave D and trimming. This sample has about 120,000 clones in its table, and 65% to 85% of those were observed once. The ten largest clones represent approximately 18% of the sample.

This receptor was taken from a man between 25 and 39 years old with COVID-19, enrolled during active disease. Sequenced sample: peripheral blood. The V and J genes are TRBV28 and TRBJ2-3; 11 middle bases align to TRBD1. The DNA is TGTGCCAGCAGTGGACAGGGGGCGGGCACAGATACGCAGTATTTT. The encoded protein is CASSGQGAGTDTQYF.